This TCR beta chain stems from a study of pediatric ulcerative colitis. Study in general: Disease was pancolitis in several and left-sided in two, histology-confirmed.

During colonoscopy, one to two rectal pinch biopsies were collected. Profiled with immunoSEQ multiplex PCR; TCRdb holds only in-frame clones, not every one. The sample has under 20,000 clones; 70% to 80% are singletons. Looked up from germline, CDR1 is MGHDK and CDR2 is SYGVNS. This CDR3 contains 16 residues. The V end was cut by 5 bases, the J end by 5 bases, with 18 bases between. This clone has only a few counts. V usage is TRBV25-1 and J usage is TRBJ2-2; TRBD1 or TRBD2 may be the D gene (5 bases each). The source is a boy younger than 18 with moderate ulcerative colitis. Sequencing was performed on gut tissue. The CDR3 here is CASSPARGRGTGELFF. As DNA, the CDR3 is TGTGCCAGCAGTCCCGCAAGGGGCCGAGGGACCGGGGAGCTGTTTTTT.